Presented here are 31 T cell receptor beta chains from one specimen sequenced in a study of T cell changes during pregnancy in multiple sclerosis. Assay: immunoSEQ multiplex PCR; the TCRdb copy retains only in-frame clones and omits some. The sample lists about 32,000 clones; about 91% were seen once. This specimen was CD8+ T cells from peripheral blood mononuclear cells, taken in the second trimester of pregnancy. These receptors were collected from a female donor with multiple sclerosis, enrolled in a pregnancy study.

The chain couples TRBV9 to TRBJ1-2; D gene uncertain. Looked up from germline, CDR1 is SGDLS and CDR2 is YYNGEE. The CDR3 consists of 12 residues. Trimming took 4 bases from V and 8 from J, leaving 12 bases between them. The CDR3 DNA follows: TGTGCCAGCAGCACCAAGCCTAGGGGCTACACCTTC. This translates into CASSTKPRGYTF.

J is TRBJ2-5 and V is TRBV28, with TRBD1 identical over 9 bases. Germline CDR1 reads MDHEN; CDR2 reads SYDVKM. This CDR3 has 15 residues. V was clipped by 3 bases and J by 0 bases; unmatched bases: 2. The CDR3 is CASSFGQGNQETQYF. CDR3 bases: TGTGCCAGCAGTTTCGGACAGGGGAACCAAGAGACCCAGTACTTC.

The CDR3 DNA reads TGTGCCAGCAGCCCTCCGACAGGGAATAGGATAGATACGCAGTATTTT. Translation: CASSPPTGNRIDTQYF. V is TRBV7-9 and J is TRBJ2-3; 7 nucleotides agree with TRBD1. Germline CDR1 SEHNR, CDR2 FQNEAQ (reference sequence). The CDR3 sequence is 16 residues long. V lost 5 bases to trimming and J lost 5 bases; unmatched junction nucleotides: 13.

The chain couples TRBV9 to TRBJ2-2, with D unresolved. This CDR3 is 15 amino acids long. Between the trimmed V and J ends, which lost 7 bases and 0 bases, there was a span of 13 bases. Germline assignment: CDR1 SGDLS and CDR2 YYNGEE. CDR3 in DNA: TGTGCCAGCTCCTTGGCCCACGCGAACACCGGGGAGCTGTTTTTT. This encodes CASSLAHANTGELFF.

The chain employs TRBV7-9 and TRBJ2-3; 10 bases agree with TRBD2. V trimming: 5 bases; J trimming: 2 bases; junction bases outside the gene matches: 4. Germline V gene lookup returns CDR1 SEHNR and CDR2 FQNEAQ (reference sequence). The CDR3 is made up of 15 amino acids. The CDR3 sequence: CASSELAGTTDTQYF. The CDR3 DNA is TGTGCCAGCAGCGAACTAGCGGGGACCACAGATACGCAGTATTTT.

V gene TRBV12-5 combines with J gene TRBJ2-7, with TRBD1 as a possible D gene (5 bases). The V end lost 6 bases, the J end lost 5 bases, and 11 bases lay between the germline ends. Germline V gives CDR1 LGHNT, CDR2 FRNRAP. The CDR3 sequence is 12 residues long. The CDR3 here is CASGTRVHEQYF. CDR3 DNA sequence: TGTGCTAGTGGCACCAGGGTACACGAGCAGTACTTC.

The CDR3 DNA sequence: TGCAGCGTTGAAGAGCAGGTCAGGCCCGGGGCCAACGTCCTGACTTTC. Translating gives CSVEEQVRPGANVLTF. The V call is TRBV29-1, the J call TRBJ2-6; D uncertain. The CDR3 runs to 16 residues. Between the trimmed V and J ends, which lost 0 bases and 4 bases, there was a span of 13 bases. Germline V gene lookup returns CDR1 SQVTM and CDR2 ANQGSEA.

The V call is TRBV7-9, the J call TRBJ2-1; 11 bases align to TRBD2. J lost 4 bases, V lost 5 bases, and 10 bases had no gene match. CDR1 and CDR2 from the germline V gene are SEHNR and FQNEAQ (reference sequence). CDR3 size: 17 residues. CDR3 in DNA: TGTGCCAGCAGCCTAATCCTAGCGGGAGGCCAATACAATGAGCAGTTCTTC. Its translation is CASSLILAGGQYNEQFF.

V is TRBV27 and J is TRBJ2-1; D is undetermined. Looked up from germline, CDR1 is MNHEY and CDR2 is SMNVEV (reference sequence). The CDR3 covers 11 residues. Trimming stripped 6 bases from V and 9 bases from J, with 9 bases between. CDR3 sequence reads: CASRLGSEQFF. The CDR3 DNA is TGTGCCAGCAGGCTAGGAAGTGAGCAGTTCTTC.

CDR3 sequence: CASSFRRDQETQYF. The CDR3 DNA is TGTGCCAGCAGTTTTCGGCGGGACCAAGAGACCCAGTACTTC. This rearrangement joins TRBV27 to TRBJ2-5; TRBD2 is a possible D gene (5 bases). Between the trimmed V and J ends, which lost 3 bases and 0 bases, there was a span of 8 bases. The CDR3 spans 14 residues. Per the germline V gene, CDR1 is MNHEY and CDR2 is SMNVEV (reference sequence).

The V gene is TRBV6-5, the J gene TRBJ2-5, with TRBD1 identical over 8 bases. Germline lookup yields CDR1 MNHEY and CDR2 SVGAGI. J gave up 7 bases and V 0 bases, and 1 base lay outside the gene matches. The CDR3 runs 13 residues. CDR3 in amino acids: CASSYSQGGTQYF. CDR3 nucleotides: TGTGCCAGCAGTTACTCACAGGGGGGGACCCAGTACTTC.

The rearrangement joins TRBV29-1 to TRBJ2-1, with 11 bases lining up with TRBD1. The CDR3 is 16 residues long. The trim removed 1 base at V and 8 bases at J, leaving 10 bases unmatched. Germline loops: CDR1 SQVTM, CDR2 ANQGSEA. CDR3 residues: CSVEGEWDRGLDEQFF. In DNA form, the CDR3 reads TGCAGCGTTGAAGGGGAGTGGGACAGGGGGTTGGATGAGCAGTTCTTC.

V is TRBV9 and J is TRBJ2-7, with 9 bases lining up with TRBD2. Germline CDR1 is SGDLS and CDR2 is YYNGEE. V shed 3 bases and J 4 bases; nucleotides not matched to a gene: 11. This CDR3 comprises 16 residues. CDR3 coding DNA: TGTGCCAGCAGCGCCTCCGGGACTAGCCCTTCATACGAGCAGTACTTC. Its translation: CASSASGTSPSYEQYF.

This chain uses TRBV7-9 with TRBJ2-2; possible D gene TRBD2, 5 bases. CDR3 size: 13 residues. The germline V and J ends were trimmed by 5 bases and 5 bases, with 9 bases remaining between them. The germline V gene has CDR1 SEHNR and CDR2 FQNEAQ (reference sequence). The chain's CDR3 is CASSARGTGELFF. The DNA for the CDR3 is TGTGCCAGCAGCGCACGAGGGACCGGGGAGCTGTTTTTT.

The CDR3 here is CATSAYLGGEQYF. Written as DNA, the CDR3 is TGTGCCACCAGCGCTTACCTAGGGGGCGAGCAGTACTTC. The V and J genes are TRBV15 and TRBJ2-7, with D possibly being TRBD1 (6 bases). The CDR3 consists of 13 residues. V shed 5 bases and J shed 6 bases, with 14 bases lying between them. CDR1 is LNHNV, CDR2 YYDKDF, per germline (reference sequence).

J is TRBJ1-2 and V is TRBV6-1; the D gene is possibly TRBD1 (6 bases). Trimming stripped 2 bases from V and 5 bases from J, with 21 bases between. In germline, CDR1 is MNHNS, CDR2 SASEGT. The CDR3 is made up of 17 amino acids. CDR3 sequence (DNA): TGTGCCAGCAGTGAATTTGGGACAATGGTTGTAGGGTATGGCTACACCTTC. Residues: CASSEFGTMVVGYGYTF.

The V call is TRBV7-8, the J call TRBJ1-2; D unresolved. The CDR3 is 15 residues long. CDR1 is SGHVS, CDR2 FQNEAQ, per germline. V lost 5 bases and J lost 6, with 19 bases in between. The CDR3 sequence: CASSPLGREGDGYTF. As DNA, the CDR3 is TGTGCCAGCAGCCCGCTGGGGAGGGAGGGCGATGGCTACACCTTC. The complete variable domain, with remaining parts taken from reference TRBV7-8 and TRBJ1-2, reads GAGVSQSPRYKVAKRGQDVALRCDPISGHVSLFWYQQALGQGPEFLTYFQNEAQLDKSGLPSDRFFAERPEGSVSTLKIQRTQQEDSAVYLCASSPLGREGDGYTFGSGTRLTVV.

The chain combines TRBV9 with TRBJ1-3; D remains ambiguous. CDR1 is SGDLS, CDR2 YYNGEE, per germline. V lost 2 bases and J 0 bases, leaving 9 bases between the germline ends. The CDR3 loop spans 15 amino acids. The DNA for the CDR3 is TGTGCCAGCAGCGTGGGCACCAACTCTGGAAACACCATATATTTT. This encodes CASSVGTNSGNTIYF.

V and J are TRBV2 and TRBJ2-2; 11 nucleotides align to TRBD2. CDR3 length equals 16 residues. Trimming cost V 4 bases and J 4 bases; bases outside gene matches: 5. Per the germline V gene, CDR1 is SNHLY and CDR2 is FYNNEI. The CDR3 loop is CASSGGLAGTTGELFF. The CDR3, as DNA: TGTGCCAGCAGTGGAGGACTAGCGGGTACCACCGGGGAGCTGTTTTTT.

The chain couples TRBV13 to TRBJ2-2, with TRBD1 identical over 8 bases. The germline gives CDR1 PRHDT, CDR2 FYEKMQ (reference sequence). This CDR3 is built from 17 residues. Trimming at V came to 6 bases and at J to 3 bases, leaving 12 bases not matched to a gene. The CDR3 here is CASSRSRGQADTGELFF. As DNA, the CDR3 is TGTGCCAGCAGTAGAAGCAGGGGGCAGGCGGACACCGGGGAGCTGTTTTTT.

The genes are TRBV20-1 and TRBJ2-4; D is possibly TRBD2 (6 bases). The CDR3 loop spans 10 amino acids. Germline CDR1 reads DFQATT; CDR2 reads SNEGSKA (reference sequence). CDR3 sequence: CSGLGGIQYF. CDR3 DNA sequence: TGCAGCGGGCTCGGGGGCATTCAGTACTTC.

The chain is built from TRBV27 and TRBJ1-6; 9 nucleotides match TRBD1. The V segment lost 3 bases and the J segment 7 bases; nucleotides outside the gene matches: 1. Germline-derived CDR1 and CDR2 are MNHEY and SMNVEV (reference sequence). This CDR3 is built from 14 residues. The DNA of the CDR3 is TGTGCCAGCAGTTTTGGGACAGGGAATTCACCCCTCCACTTT. This encodes CASSFGTGNSPLHF.

CDR3 nucleotides: TGTGCCAGCAGCTTAAGTCTAGCGGGTCTCGGCTACTACAATGAGCAGTTCTTC. Protein sequence: CASSLSLAGLGYYNEQFF. The rearrangement joins TRBV13 to TRBJ2-1, with TRBD2 matching over 8 bases. Germline V gene lookup returns CDR1 PRHDT and CDR2 FYEKMQ (reference sequence). With 2 bases clipped from V and 3 bases from J, the junction kept 12 bases outside the gene matches. There are 18 residues in the CDR3.

This rearrangement joins TRBV27 to TRBJ2-3; D is possibly TRBD1 (6 bases). Trimming removed 8 bases from V and 1 base from J, with 13 bases in between. There are 14 residues in the CDR3. The germline V gene has CDR1 MNHEY and CDR2 SMNVEV (reference sequence). As DNA, the CDR3 is TGTGCCAGCTCCAGGGGTGGTGGCACAGATACGCAGTATTTT. Encoded protein: CASSRGGGTDTQYF.

The chain recombines TRBV7-9 with TRBJ2-5, with 14 bases aligning to TRBD2. V trimming: 5 bases; J trimming: 2 bases; junction bases outside the gene matches: 7. The CDR3 runs 17 residues. Germline-derived CDR1 and CDR2 are SEHNR and FQNEAQ (reference sequence). Written as DNA, the CDR3 is TGTGCCAGCAGCCCCGGGACTAGCGGGAGTTGGCAAGAGACCCAGTACTTC. Encoded protein: CASSPGTSGSWQETQYF.

The chain uses TRBV9 and TRBJ2-3; a weak D match, TRBD1 (7 bases). The CDR3 has 14 residues. Germline CDR1 reads SGDLS; CDR2 reads YYNGEE. The V and J ends lost 4 bases and 3 bases respectively, with 12 bases between them. In nucleotides, the CDR3 is TGTGCCAGCAGCACGACAGGGAGGACAGATACGCAGTATTTT. It is translated as CASSTTGRTDTQYF.

In this sample, this clone turned up once. V usage is TRBV30 and J usage is TRBJ2-1, with TRBD2 as a possible D gene (7 bases). Germline loops: CDR1 GTSNPN, CDR2 SVGIG (reference sequence). Trimming removed 4 bases at V and 9 bases at J, with 22 bases between. This CDR3 has 15 amino acids. The DNA of the CDR3 is TGTGCCTGGACCGGTGGAGGCGGGGGCCGGGGTGAGCAGTTCTTC. This sequence encodes CAWTGGGGGRGEQFF.

This clone showed up just once. This rearrangement joins TRBV30 to TRBJ1-2, with TRBD1 matching over 11 bases. There are 14 residues in the CDR3. CDR1 is GTSNPN and CDR2 is SVGIG in the germline V gene (reference sequence). J was trimmed by 5 bases and V by 3 bases; bases with no gene match: 5. CDR3 sequence reads: CAWRGQGEAYGYTF. DNA for the CDR3: TGTGCCTGGAGGGGACAGGGGGAAGCGTATGGCTACACCTTC.

This chain links TRBV29-1 with TRBJ2-5, with TRBD1 matching 9 bases. The CDR3 covers 14 residues. Germline CDR1 is SQVTM and CDR2 is ANQGSEA. The V and J ends lost 3 bases and 7 bases, in that order; junction bases with no gene match: 9. CDR3 region: CSVDGDRVLGTQYF. The CDR3 bases are TGCAGCGTTGACGGGGACAGGGTCTTGGGGACCCAGTACTTC.

CDR3 in amino acids: CASSPAGYNEQFF. The CDR3 DNA reads TGTGCCAGCAGTCCCGCGGGGTACAATGAGCAGTTCTTC. The gene calls are TRBV27 and TRBJ2-1; TRBD2 might be the D (6 bases). Trimming stripped 5 bases from V and 4 bases from J, with 9 bases between. Germline V gives CDR1 MNHEY, CDR2 SMNVEV (reference sequence). CDR3 length equals 13 residues.

The rearrangement joins TRBV13 to TRBJ1-1; D possibly corresponds to TRBD1 (5 bases). Trimming shortened V by 0 bases and J by 4 bases, and 9 bases separated the two germline ends. Germline V gene lookup returns CDR1 PRHDT and CDR2 FYEKMQ (reference sequence). The CDR3 runs to 14 residues. DNA of the CDR3: TGTGCCAGCAGCTTAGGCAGGGTACGCACTGAAGCTTTCTTT. Translation: CASSLGRVRTEAFF.